Each of the 15 T cell receptor beta chains below was sequenced from the same sample in a study of shared clonotypes between healthy human individuals. Some clones are missing from TCRdb's copy, which holds only in-frame ones; the method was immunoSEQ multiplex PCR. The table records around 1,000,000 clones, roughly 80% of them present only once. Material: memory CD4+ T cells from PBMCs. Regarding subset: CD45RA-negative fraction. These receptors all stem from a man in his late teens or twenties in good health. Some clones in this sample may be carry-over from other donors' samples.

V is TRBV6-1 and J is TRBJ1-1; no clear D. The germline CDR1 and CDR2 sequences are MNHNS and SASEGT. Trimming took 4 bases from V and 3 from J, leaving 9 bases between them. There are 13 residues in the CDR3. DNA for the CDR3: TGTGCCAGCAGTGCTTCCGGGCACACTGAAGCTTTCTTT. Protein: CASSASGHTEAFF.

The V and J genes are TRBV27 and TRBJ2-7; 9 bases are a match to TRBD1. V dropped 10 bases and J dropped 4; count of bases not matched to a gene: 8. CDR1 and CDR2 (germline): MNHEY, SMNVEV (reference sequence). This CDR3 has 13 residues. Here the CDR3 DNA reads TGTGCCACTTCCAAGGACAGGGGATACGAGCAGTACTTC. Translation: CATSKDRGYEQYF.

J is TRBJ1-1 and V is TRBV29-1, with TRBD1 as a possible D gene (6 bases). The CDR3 contains 12 residues. V shed 3 bases and J shed 10 bases, with 15 bases lying between them. The germline CDR1 and CDR2 sequences are SQVTM and ANQGSEA. The CDR3 spells CSVEYQGRGAFF. In DNA form, the CDR3 reads TGCAGCGTTGAGTACCAGGGGCGCGGAGCTTTCTTT.

J is TRBJ2-3 and V is TRBV10-3; 7 bases are shared with TRBD2. Germline V lookup: CDR1 ENHRY, CDR2 SYGVKD. The CDR3 is 13 residues long. Unmatched junction bases numbered 4, after V lost 6 bases and J lost 4 bases. CDR3 DNA sequence: TGTGCCATCAGAGCGGGACCTCCAGATACGCAGTATTTT. Residues: CAIRAGPPDTQYF.

This clone was counted between two and nine times. This chain uses TRBV4-1 with TRBJ2-3; D is unclear. Germline CDR1 and CDR2: MGHRA and YSYEKL. CDR3 length: 12 amino acids. Trimming removed 4 bases at V and 5 bases at J, with 7 bases between. The CDR3 nucleotides read TGCGCCAGCAGCCCTTACGGAGATACGCAGTATTTT. It yields the protein CASSPYGDTQYF.

The count of this clone is one. The V and J genes are TRBV28 and TRBJ1-1, with a weak D call TRBD1 (6 bases). Germline assignment: CDR1 MDHEN and CDR2 SYDVKM. The CDR3 covers 13 residues. The V and J ends lost 7 bases and 8 bases respectively, with 17 bases between them. The CDR3 region is CASNTRQGMEAFF. Written as DNA, the CDR3 is TGTGCCAGCAACACCCGGCAGGGGATGGAAGCTTTCTTT.

The chain has TRBV4-2 and TRBJ1-3; tentatively, D is TRBD1 (6 bases). The length of the CDR3 is 15 residues. V was pared by 0 bases and J by 4 bases, with 10 bases between. CDR1 and CDR2 from the germline V gene are LGHNA and YNFKEQ. Here the CDR3 reads CASSQDWGAGNTIYF. The CDR3 DNA is TGTGCCAGCAGCCAAGATTGGGGGGCAGGAAACACCATATATTTT.

In its sample, this clone was seen a few times. The chain links TRBV10-1 to TRBJ2-3; D is perhaps TRBD2 (6 bases). Trimming stripped 0 bases from V and 2 bases from J, with 9 bases between. CDR3 length: 15 residues. Looked up from germline, CDR1 is WNHNN and CDR2 is SYGVQD (reference sequence). The CDR3 here is CASSESRGLTDTQYF. CDR3 bases: TGCGCCAGCAGTGAGTCGCGGGGACTCACAGATACGCAGTATTTT.

The chain joins TRBV7-2 to TRBJ2-2; D gene ambiguous. Per germline, CDR1 SGHTA and CDR2 FQGNSA. Trimming took off 5 bases at V and 6 bases at J, with 16 bases between the two ends. The CDR3 consists of 15 residues. In DNA, the CDR3 is TGTGCCAGCAGCCCATCAGCGCAAAGGGCCGGGGAGCTGTTTTTT. Its translation: CASSPSAQRAGELFF.

Here the CDR3 DNA reads TGTGCCAGCGGAACTGATTACACAGATACGCAGTATTTT. Amino acids: CASGTDYTDTQYF. J is TRBJ2-3 and V is TRBV2, with D uncertain. Trimming pared 8 bases from V and 2 bases from J, leaving 11 bases between. The germline V gene has CDR1 SNHLY and CDR2 FYNNEI. This CDR3 has 13 amino acids.

The J gene is TRBJ2-7, the V gene TRBV18; a possible D gene is TRBD1 (6 bases). V was clipped by 2 bases and J by 1 base, with 15 bases between them. This CDR3 spans 16 amino acids. Germline V CDR1 and CDR2: KGHSH, LQKENI. This CDR3 reads CASSPMSQGYSYEQYF. The CDR3, as DNA: TGTGCCAGCTCACCAATGTCACAGGGATATTCCTACGAGCAGTACTTC.

The chain is built from TRBV4-1 and TRBJ2-7; TRBD1 matches at 10 bases. The ends lost 5 bases at V and 2 bases at J; junction bases unmatched: 3. Germline loops: CDR1 MGHRA, CDR2 YSYEKL. This CDR3 spans 14 amino acids. CDR3 amino acids: CASSIDRGPYEQYF. CDR3 bases: TGCGCCAGCAGCATAGACAGGGGGCCCTACGAGCAGTACTTC.

The chain carries TRBV5-4 and TRBJ1-3, with D possibly TRBD1 on 5 matching bases. From germline, CDR1 is SGHNT and CDR2 YYREEE (reference sequence). The CDR3 has 17 residues. The germline V and J ends were trimmed by 4 bases and 0 bases, with 17 bases remaining between them. For the CDR3, the DNA is TGTGCCAGCAGCCCGGGGCCGACCCTAAACTCTGGAAACACCATATATTTT. This translates into CASSPGPTLNSGNTIYF. Using reference TRBV5-4 and TRBJ1-3 for the parts outside the CDR3, the full variable domain is ETGVTQSPTHLIKTRGQQVTLRCSSQSGHNTVSWYQQALGQGPQFIFQYYREEENGRGNFPPRFSGLQFPNYSSELNVNALELDDSALYLCASSPGPTLNSGNTIYFGEGSWLTVV.

J is TRBJ2-2 and V is TRBV5-1; TRBD1 matches at 10 bases. Trimming at V came to 3 bases and at J to 6 bases, leaving 2 bases not matched to a gene. Germline V gene sequence: CDR1 SGHRS, CDR2 YFSETQ. There are 14 residues in the CDR3. This CDR3 is CASSSTGGPGELFF. For the CDR3, the DNA is TGCGCCAGCAGCTCGACAGGGGGCCCCGGGGAGCTGTTTTTT. The entire variable domain, with the rest obtained from reference TRBV5-1 and TRBJ2-2, is as follows: KAGVTQTPRYLIKTRGQQVTLSCSPISGHRSVSWYQQTPGQGLQFLFEYFSETQRNKGNFPGRFSGRQFSNSRSEMNVSTLELGDSALYLCASSSTGGPGELFFGEGSRLTVL.

This clone was recorded a few times. The rearrangement joins TRBV28 to TRBJ2-7; D is perhaps TRBD1 (5 bases). Germline CDR1 is MDHEN and CDR2 is SYDVKM. The V end was cut by 3 bases, the J end by 2 bases, with 14 bases between. CDR3 length: 15 amino acids. The CDR3 sequence is CASSFSRGRAYEQYF. The CDR3 nucleotides are TGTGCCAGCAGTTTTTCACGAGGCAGGGCCTACGAGCAGTACTTC. Complete variable domain (other parts from reference TRBV28 and TRBJ2-7): DVKVTQSSRYLVKRTGEKVFLECVQDMDHENMFWYRQDPGLGLRLIYFSYDVKMKEKGDIPEGYSVSREKKERFSLILESASTNQTSMYLCASSFSRGRAYEQYFGPGTRLTVT.